This passage covers 15 T cell receptor beta chains from one sample sequenced in a study of T-cell memory formation after mild COVID-19. TCRdb reprocessed the 5' RACE reads with MiXCR, giving one entry per CDR3 protein. The data hold about 130,000 distinct CDR3 sequences, with about 17% observed a single time. Sequencing was carried out using PBMCs or a T cell subset sorted from them (not recorded which). These receptors originate from a man younger than 30 who had mild COVID-19 (a few samples of this study predate the infection). Cell type and time point are not known.

The J gene is TRBJ2-7, the V gene TRBV5-1, with D perhaps TRBD2 (7 bases). Germline V gene sequence: CDR1 SGHRS, CDR2 YFSETQ. V shed 0 bases and J shed 0 bases, with 16 bases lying between them. The CDR3 runs to 17 residues. The CDR3 here is CASSLGRGGGSSYEQYF. The CDR3 region has the DNA TGCGCCAGCAGCTTGGGCCGGGGAGGGGGGAGCTCCTACGAGCAGTACTTC.

The table lists this clonotype with many counts. The gene calls are TRBV19 and TRBJ2-4, with D possibly matching TRBD1 (6 bases). Looked up from germline, CDR1 is LNHDA and CDR2 is SQIVND (reference sequence). Trimming pared 6 bases from V and 7 bases from J, leaving 16 bases between. There are 14 residues in the CDR3. CDR3 nucleotides: TGTGCCAGTAGCACAGGGCAGGGTTTCAACATTCAGTACTTC. Translated, it gives CASSTGQGFNIQYF.

This clonotype was seen a handful of times. The chain recombines TRBV4-2 with TRBJ2-2, with no clear D. CDR1 is LGHNA and CDR2 is YNFKEQ in the germline V gene. The germline V and J ends were trimmed by 3 bases and 2 bases, with 16 bases remaining between them. The length of the CDR3 is 17 residues. The CDR3 nucleotides read TGTGCCAGCAGCCATTCTTCAGACCCCAGTAACACCGGGGAGCTGTTTTTT. Encoded protein: CASSHSSDPSNTGELFF.

V and J are TRBV25-1 and TRBJ1-1; D is unclear. V lost 7 bases to trimming and J lost 3 bases, with 12 bases between them. This CDR3 region has 13 residues. The germline V gene encodes CDR1 MGHDK and CDR2 SYGVNS. CDR3 in amino acids: CASIGVLYTEAFF. The CDR3 DNA reads as TGTGCCAGCATTGGCGTGTTGTACACTGAAGCTTTCTTT.

This chain joins TRBV6-6 and TRBJ2-3, with 10 bases that match TRBD1. V shed 6 bases and J 1 base; nucleotides not matched to a gene: 4. The CDR3 loop spans 15 amino acids. Germline values: CDR1 MNHNY, CDR2 SVGAGI (reference sequence). As DNA, the CDR3 is TGTGCCAGCAGCCGAGGGACAGGGGGCACAGATACGCAGTATTTT. Translated, it gives CASSRGTGGTDTQYF.

There are many counts of this clonotype. Here the CDR3 reads CASKGWNTGELFF. In nucleotides, the CDR3 is TGTGCCAGCAAGGGATGGAACACCGGGGAGCTGTTTTTT. The chain couples TRBV6-2 or TRBV6-3 to TRBJ2-2; no clear D gene. Trimming removed 7 bases from V and 1 base from J, with 7 bases in between. Germline CDR1 MNHEY, CDR2 SVGEGT. This CDR3 region has 13 residues.

The chain uses TRBV7-2 and TRBJ1-1; D remains unclear. Trimming removed 2 bases at V and 8 bases at J, with 12 bases between. CDR1 and CDR2 from the germline V gene are SGHTA and FQGNSA. The CDR3 has 13 amino acids. The CDR3 coding sequence is TGTGCCAGCAGCTTATTGGGCTTGACGGAAGCTTTCTTT. This encodes CASSLLGLTEAFF.

Here the CDR3 reads CASSLGATNYEQYF. The CDR3 nucleotides read TGCGCCAGCAGCTTGGGTGCGACGAACTACGAGCAGTACTTC. The chain has TRBV5-1 and TRBJ2-7, with D unresolved. This CDR3 is 14 amino acids long. Germline CDR1 and CDR2: SGHRS and YFSETQ. Trimming stripped 0 bases from V and 3 bases from J, with 10 bases between.

The V and J genes are TRBV24-1 and TRBJ2-5; D uncertain. V lost 3 bases and J 2 bases, leaving 12 bases between the germline ends. Germline assignment: CDR1 KGHDR and CDR2 SFDVKD. This CDR3 region has 15 residues. CDR3 sequence reads: CATSDPALGQETQYF. For the CDR3, the DNA is TGTGCCACCAGTGATCCCGCCTTGGGACAAGAGACCCAGTACTTC.

The chain has TRBV6-2 or TRBV6-3 and TRBJ2-3; tentative D call: TRBD1 (6 bases). From germline, CDR1 is MNHEY and CDR2 SVGEGT. This CDR3 region has 16 residues. Trimming cost V 0 bases and J 0 bases, with 10 bases left between them. The chain's CDR3 is CASSYSYRASTDTQYF. The DNA of the CDR3 is TGTGCCAGCAGTTACTCCTACAGGGCCAGCACAGATACGCAGTATTTT.

CDR3 coding DNA: TGTGCCAGCAGCAGTGGACCCCCGACCACCCCGACAGATACGCAGTATTTT. Protein sequence: CASSSGPPTTPTDTQYF. The chain couples TRBV28 to TRBJ2-3; the D is unclear. This CDR3 is 17 amino acids long. CDR1 and CDR2 from the germline V gene are MDHEN and SYDVKM. V lost 6 bases to trimming and J lost 3 bases, with 22 bases between them.

The rearrangement links TRBV29-1 to TRBJ2-5; 8 bases agree with TRBD1. J was trimmed by 2 bases and V by 5 bases; bases with no gene match: 4. CDR1 and CDR2 (germline): SQVTM, ANQGSEA. The length of the CDR3 is 13 residues. The CDR3 nucleotides are TGCAGCGTTCGGACAGGGCCACAAGAGACCCAGTACTTC. Translating gives CSVRTGPQETQYF. Full variable domain (remainder filled in from reference TRBV29-1 and TRBJ2-5): SAVISQKPSRDICQRGTSLTIQCQVDSQVTMMFWYRQQPGQSLTLIATANQGSEATYESGFVIDKFPISRPNLTFSTLTVSNMSPEDSSIYLCSVRTGPQETQYFGPGTRLLVL.

This clonotype was seen more than once but under ten times. This sequence joins TRBV15 and TRBJ2-2; no reliable D call. Germline loops: CDR1 LNHNV, CDR2 YYDKDF (reference sequence). The CDR3 sequence is 13 residues long. Trimming shortened V by 8 bases and J by 0 bases, and 7 bases separated the two germline ends. The CDR3 sequence: CATSQANTGELFF. The CDR3 coding sequence is TGTGCCACCTCCCAGGCGAACACCGGGGAGCTGTTTTTT.

Ten or more counts support this clonotype. V gene TRBV27 combines with J gene TRBJ2-2; D is perhaps TRBD2 (6 bases). CDR1 is MNHEY, CDR2 SMNVEV, per germline (reference sequence). V lost 2 bases and J lost 5, with 12 bases in between. This CDR3 is built from 15 residues. This chain's CDR3 is CASSLMGGETGELFF. The CDR3 DNA reads TGTGCCAGCAGTTTAATGGGGGGAGAAACCGGGGAGCTGTTTTTT.

This clonotype was observed many times. The genes are TRBV7-3 and TRBJ2-2; D is ambiguous. Per germline, CDR1 SGHTA and CDR2 FQGTGA. The CDR3 is 13 residues long. V was pared by 2 bases and J by 6 bases, with 7 bases between. The CDR3, as DNA: TGTGCCAGCAGCTTAGTGGTTTCCGGGGAGCTGTTTTTT. It encodes CASSLVVSGELFF.